The next 30 T cell receptor beta chains were all read from a single sample in a study of blood T cell repertoires in COVID-19. Libraries were prepared by immunoSEQ multiplex PCR; TCRdb keeps only in-frame clonotypes and omits some of them. The table shows around 230,000 clones, with about four fifths occurring only once. Sequencing was performed on peripheral blood. The receptors were sampled from a woman aged 40 to 49 with active or convalescent COVID-19.

With respect to this clone: Lacking the conserved final phenylalanine or tryptophan, this CDR3 likely reflects a read error. The DNA is left out, because the CDR3 cannot be placed on it with certainty; the CDR3 is given as TCRdb lists it. This chain joins TRBV12-3 or TRBV12-4 and TRBJ1-1. The CDR3 spans 11 residues, counting both ends. CDR3 in amino acids: CASSLGIVQRV.

In its sample, this clone was seen a few times. CDR3 residues: CASSSGQPDTQYF. Here the CDR3 DNA reads TGTGCCAGTAGTTCAGGACAGCCAGATACGCAGTATTTT. The chain couples TRBV19 to TRBJ2-3; D might be TRBD1 (6 bases). This CDR3 is built from 13 residues. The germline CDR1 and CDR2 sequences are LNHDA and SQIVND (reference sequence). The V end was cut by 5 bases, the J end by 4 bases, with 10 bases between. Full variable domain (missing parts from reference TRBV19 and TRBJ2-3): DGGITQSPKYLFRKEGQNVTLSCEQNLNHDAMYWYRQDPGQGLRLIYYSQIVNDFQKGDIAEGYSVSREKKESFPLTVTSAQKNPTAFYLCASSSGQPDTQYFGPGTRLTVL.

This clone showed up just a few times. The V call is TRBV18, the J call TRBJ2-3, with no clear D. Trimming stripped 8 bases from V and 5 bases from J, with 11 bases between. Germline V lookup: CDR1 KGHSH, CDR2 LQKENI. The CDR3 has 12 residues. CDR3 sequence (DNA): TGTGCCAGCGCAGTTAATGAAGATACGCAGTATTTT. Its protein product is CASAVNEDTQYF.

V gene TRBV7-2 combines with J gene TRBJ2-5, with 10 bases identical to TRBD2. Germline lookup yields CDR1 SGHTA and CDR2 FQGNSA. V lost 6 bases to trimming and J lost 2 bases; unmatched junction nucleotides: 6. The CDR3 runs to 15 residues. CDR3 protein: CASSTLAGAQETQYF. CDR3 nucleotide sequence: TGTGCCAGCAGTACCCTAGCGGGGGCTCAAGAGACCCAGTACTTC.

The V call is TRBV19, the J call TRBJ1-4; D is possibly TRBD1 (5 bases). CDR3 size: 11 residues. V was pared by 10 bases and J by 10 bases, with 13 bases between. Germline CDR1 reads LNHDA; CDR2 reads SQIVND (reference sequence). The CDR3 region is CATLGEGKLFF. DNA for the CDR3: TGTGCCACCCTAGGGGAAGGAAAACTGTTTTTT.

V is TRBV5-5 and J is TRBJ1-5; D unclear. V lost 0 bases and J 6 bases, leaving 10 bases between the germline ends. CDR1 SGHKS and CDR2 YYEKEE come from the germline V gene (reference sequence). The CDR3 has 14 amino acids. In DNA, the CDR3 is TGTGCCAGCAGCTTGGAGAGGGTAGGTCAGCCCCAGCATTTT. Encoded protein: CASSLERVGQPQHF.

This clone was recorded many times. The chain has TRBV25-1 and TRBJ2-7; 9 bases match TRBD1. The CDR3 has 16 amino acids. Germline loops: CDR1 MGHDK, CDR2 SYGVNS. Losses at the gene ends were 5 bases for V and 0 bases for J; bases not matched to a gene: 8. CDR3 in amino acids: CASSKVGQGVSYEQYF. The CDR3 DNA is TGTGCCAGCAGTAAAGTGGGACAGGGTGTCTCCTACGAGCAGTACTTC.

This clone was seen just once. The chain uses TRBV6-2 or TRBV6-3 and TRBJ2-5, with 10 bases aligning to TRBD1. V lost 4 bases and J lost 2; bases outside the gene matches: 4. This CDR3 is 15 amino acids long. CDR1 is MNHEY, CDR2 SVGEGT, per germline. This CDR3 reads CASSLLDRGQETQYF. The CDR3 bases are TGTGCCAGCAGTTTACTGGACAGGGGGCAAGAGACCCAGTACTTC.

This clone was observed a few times. V and J are TRBV11-3 and TRBJ2-3; 9 nucleotides match TRBD1. The CDR3 loop spans 15 amino acids. Germline V lookup: CDR1 SGHNT, CDR2 YENEEA. The V gene end was trimmed by 1 base and the J gene end by 2 bases; junction bases not matched to a gene: 1. CDR3: CASSLGDRATDTQYF. The DNA of the CDR3 is TGTGCCAGCAGCTTAGGGGACAGGGCCACAGATACGCAGTATTTT.

The chain carries TRBV5-4 and TRBJ2-2, with 8 bases fitting TRBD2. V shed 4 bases and J 2 bases; nucleotides not matched to a gene: 7. The germline gives CDR1 SGHNT, CDR2 YYREEE (reference sequence). The CDR3 runs to 16 residues. The CDR3 protein is CASSPRTSGNTGELFF. Written as DNA, the CDR3 is TGTGCCAGCAGCCCTCGCACTAGCGGTAACACCGGGGAGCTGTTTTTT. The full variable domain, its missing parts supplied by reference TRBV5-4 and TRBJ2-2, is ETGVTQSPTHLIKTRGQQVTLRCSSQSGHNTVSWYQQALGQGPQFIFQYYREEENGRGNFPPRFSGLQFPNYSSELNVNALELDDSALYLCASSPRTSGNTGELFFGEGSRLTVL.

The V and J genes are TRBV6-4 and TRBJ1-4; D may be TRBD1 (6 bases). CDR1 MRHNA and CDR2 SNTAGT come from the germline V gene. V lost 2 bases, J lost 5 bases, and 9 bases lay in between. CDR3 length: 14 amino acids. Here the CDR3 DNA reads TGTGCCAGCAGTGACAGGGGGGGAAATGAAAAACTGTTTTTT. This sequence encodes CASSDRGGNEKLFF.

The genes are TRBV19 and TRBJ2-7; 7 positions agree with TRBD1. The CDR3 consists of 15 residues. The V and J ends lost 4 bases and 3 bases, in that order; junction bases with no gene match: 9. CDR1 and CDR2 (germline): LNHDA, SQIVND (reference sequence). The CDR3 sequence is CASSTRGQPDYEQYF. CDR3 coding DNA: TGTGCCAGTAGTACCCGGGGACAGCCAGACTACGAGCAGTACTTC. Full variable domain (outside the CDR3, taken from reference TRBV19 and TRBJ2-7): DGGITQSPKYLFRKEGQNVTLSCEQNLNHDAMYWYRQDPGQGLRLIYYSQIVNDFQKGDIAEGYSVSREKKESFPLTVTSAQKNPTAFYLCASSTRGQPDYEQYFGPGTRLTVT.

The CDR3, as DNA: TGTGCCAGCAGGCGACAGGGCGCGGACGAGCAGTACTTC. This codes for CASRRQGADEQYF. This chain connects TRBV3-1 (or the pseudogene TRBV3-2) to TRBJ2-7; 7 bases are a match to TRBD1. Losses at the gene ends were 6 bases for V and 5 bases for J; bases not matched to a gene: 7. The CDR3 length is 13 residues. Germline assignment: CDR1 LGHDT and CDR2 YNNKEL (reference sequence).

CDR3 coding DNA: TGCGCCAGCAGCCAAGATCGGTCAGGGAACACCGGGGAGCTGTTTTTT. This encodes CASSQDRSGNTGELFF. The rearrangement links TRBV4-1 to TRBJ2-2; D gene ambiguous. CDR1 and CDR2 (germline): MGHRA, YSYEKL. The length of the CDR3 is 16 residues. V lost 0 bases and J 1 base, leaving 9 bases between the germline ends.

The chain is built from TRBV5-4 and TRBJ2-3; D is uncertain. Germline CDR1 and CDR2: SGHNT and YYREEE (reference sequence). The V and J ends lost 6 bases and 2 bases respectively, with 7 bases between them. There are 12 residues in the CDR3. CDR3 DNA sequence: TGTGCCAGCACTAGTTACACAGATACGCAGTATTTT. Protein product: CASTSYTDTQYF.

The chain couples TRBV6-1 to TRBJ1-5, with TRBD1 identical over 8 bases. This CDR3 region has 14 residues. CDR1 and CDR2 (germline): MNHNS, SASEGT. V was pared by 3 bases and J by 4 bases, with 2 bases of the junction left unmatched. As DNA, the CDR3 is TGTGCCAGCAGTGACCGGGACAGGAATCAGCCCCAGCATTTT. It specifies CASSDRDRNQPQHF.

This clone was observed a few times. The chain carries TRBV29-1 and TRBJ1-1; tentatively, D is TRBD1 (6 bases). Germline CDR1 reads SQVTM; CDR2 reads ANQGSEA. Trimming took 4 bases from V and 6 from J, leaving 15 bases between them. CDR3 length: 13 amino acids. The CDR3 here is CSVVVGGGAEAFF. CDR3 DNA: TGCAGCGTTGTCGTTGGCGGGGGCGCTGAAGCTTTCTTT.

The chain couples TRBV7-2 to TRBJ2-7, with 7 bases fitting TRBD1. V was clipped by 10 bases and J by 4 bases; unmatched bases: 19. Germline loops: CDR1 SGHTA, CDR2 FQGNSA. This CDR3 is built from 16 residues. The chain's CDR3 is CAILIKTGIRAYEQYF. As DNA, the CDR3 is TGTGCCATACTAATCAAGACAGGGATTAGGGCTTACGAGCAGTACTTC.

V is TRBV13 and J is TRBJ2-1; maybe TRBD2 (5 bases). The germline CDR1 and CDR2 sequences are PRHDT and FYEKMQ (reference sequence). The CDR3 has 15 amino acids. Trimming removed 1 base at V and 3 bases at J, with 10 bases between. This CDR3 reads CASSLAGESYNEQFF. In DNA form, the CDR3 reads TGTGCCAGCAGCTTAGCTGGGGAGAGCTACAATGAGCAGTTCTTC.

V usage is TRBV12-3 or TRBV12-4 and J usage is TRBJ1-2, with D maybe TRBD1 (5 bases). The CDR3 is 11 residues long. Trimming shortened V by 7 bases and J by 9 bases, and 12 bases separated the two germline ends. CDR3 bases: TGTGCCAGCACCTCTAAGGGGAGCTACACCTTC. Translating it yields CASTSKGSYTF.

J is TRBJ1-2 and V is TRBV29-1; D might be TRBD1 (5 bases). Trimming took off 0 bases at V and 4 bases at J, with 21 bases between the two ends. The CDR3 spans 17 residues. From germline, CDR1 is SQVTM and CDR2 ANQGSEA. CDR3 loop: CSVEDLEGRAGGYGYTF. CDR3 nucleotide sequence: TGCAGCGTTGAAGATCTGGAGGGGAGGGCCGGTGGCTATGGCTACACCTTC.

This clone appeared a few times. The rearrangement links TRBV5-1 to TRBJ1-1; 7 bases map to TRBD1. The V segment lost 3 bases and the J segment 0 bases; nucleotides outside the gene matches: 8. Germline V lookup: CDR1 SGHRS, CDR2 YFSETQ. The CDR3 extends over 16 amino acids. In DNA, the CDR3 is TGCGCCAGCAGCTACCGGGACAGTACCATGAACACTGAAGCTTTCTTT. Translated: CASSYRDSTMNTEAFF.

The V and J genes are TRBV24-1 and TRBJ1-2, with 7 bases aligning to TRBD1. V lost 5 bases, J lost 3 bases, and 20 bases stayed unmatched. CDR1 is KGHDR and CDR2 is SFDVKD in the germline V gene. CDR3 length: 19 amino acids. The CDR3 DNA reads as TGTGCCACCAGTGTCTATGACAGGGACCAGAGTGTGGGCGACTATGGCTACACCTTC. Its translation: CATSVYDRDQSVGDYGYTF.

This clone showed up just a few times. V usage is TRBV7-2 and J usage is TRBJ1-1; 8 bases are a match to TRBD1. V shed 2 bases, J shed 4 bases, and the junction held 3 bases outside the gene matches. The CDR3 covers 14 residues. CDR1 and CDR2 from the germline V gene are SGHTA and FQGNSA. The CDR3 is CASSLTGTGTEAFF. For the CDR3, the DNA is TGTGCCAGCAGCTTAACCGGGACAGGCACTGAAGCTTTCTTT. The full variable domain, with the rest looked up from reference TRBV7-2 and TRBJ1-1, is GAGVSQSPSNKVTEKGKDVELRCDPISGHTALYWYRQSLGQGLEFLIYFQGNSAPDKSGLPSDRFSAERTGGSVSTLTIQRTQQEDSAVYLCASSLTGTGTEAFFGQGTRLTVV.

The chain joins TRBV27 to TRBJ1-3; tentatively, D is TRBD1 (6 bases). Trimming left V 4 bases short and J 4 bases short, with 11 bases between. The germline V gene encodes CDR1 MNHEY and CDR2 SMNVEV (reference sequence). This CDR3 is built from 14 residues. CDR3 sequence: CASSSTGEGNTIYF. The DNA of the CDR3 is TGTGCCAGCAGTTCGACAGGCGAAGGAAACACCATATATTTT.

This chain joins TRBV3-1 (or the pseudogene TRBV3-2) and TRBJ2-1, with 7 bases lining up with TRBD1. Germline V gene data show CDR1 as LGHDT and CDR2 as YNNKEL (reference sequence). With V trimmed by 3 bases and J by 0 bases, 5 bases remained unmatched. The CDR3 runs 16 residues. CDR3 DNA sequence: TGTGCCAGCAGCCAGGATGGGGACAGCTCCTACAATGAGCAGTTCTTC. It specifies CASSQDGDSSYNEQFF.

The chain recombines TRBV5-4 with TRBJ2-5; perhaps TRBD2 as D (6 bases). Per germline, CDR1 SGHNT and CDR2 YYREEE (reference sequence). The CDR3 length is 15 residues. Between the trimmed V and J ends, which lost 2 bases and 3 bases, there was a span of 14 bases. The chain's CDR3 is CASSFPLGGEETQYF. In DNA form, the CDR3 reads TGTGCCAGCAGCTTCCCCCTGGGGGGTGAAGAGACCCAGTACTTC.

V usage is TRBV19 and J usage is TRBJ1-2; possible D gene TRBD1, 6 bases. Germline V gene lookup returns CDR1 LNHDA and CDR2 SQIVND (reference sequence). This CDR3 has 14 amino acids. V lost 6 bases to trimming and J lost 6 bases, with 17 bases between them. The CDR3 DNA is TGTGCCAGTAGCACAGGGAGGGGAGGGAATGGCTACACCTTC. It translates to CASSTGRGGNGYTF.

The chain combines TRBV28 with TRBJ1-6, with unresolved D. The V gene's germline CDR1 is MDHEN and CDR2 SYDVKM. Trimming removed 6 bases from V and 9 bases from J, with 9 bases in between. The CDR3 runs 12 residues. For the CDR3, the DNA is TGTGCCAGCAGCCGTCTTTCTTCACCCCTCCACTTT. This codes for CASSRLSSPLHF.

The genes are TRBV24-1 and TRBJ2-2, with D tentatively TRBD2 (5 bases). Trimming shortened V by 5 bases and J by 0 bases, and 12 bases separated the two germline ends. Germline V CDR1 and CDR2: KGHDR, SFDVKD. The CDR3 is made up of 16 amino acids. The CDR3 here is CATSGAGVSNTGELFF. Here the CDR3 DNA reads TGTGCCACCAGTGGTGCGGGCGTTTCGAACACCGGGGAGCTGTTTTTT.